These 10 T cell receptor beta chains were sequenced from one sample in a study of CD8 T cells in ankylosing spondylitis. Regarding the study as a whole: A motif in TCR beta, a set of roughly eight highly homologous variants, appeared characteristic of ankylosing spondylitis blood.

TCRdb reanalysed the 5' RACE reads using MiXCR and keeps one entry per CDR3 protein. The sample has about 450,000 distinct CDR3 sequences, 20% to 30% seen once; the top ten hold roughly 1%. No antigen has been assigned to these receptors. The sequencing sample was made of blood, either unsorted or a sorted T cell fraction (not recorded which). These receptors originate from a male donor with ankylosing spondylitis.

The chain links TRBV7-8 to TRBJ1-2; D possibly corresponds to TRBD1 (6 bases). This CDR3 spans 14 amino acids. CDR1 is SGHVS and CDR2 is FQNEAQ in the germline V gene. V lost 2 bases, J lost 3 bases, and 10 bases lay in between. CDR3 residues: CASSLHREDYGYTF. DNA for the CDR3: TGTGCCAGCAGCTTACACAGGGAAGACTATGGCTACACCTTC.

This clonotype was picked up a small number of times. CDR3 DNA: TGTGCCAGCAGCCGACAGGGGCTAACTAGGAGCTCCTACAATGAGCAGTTCTTC. Translated, it gives CASSRQGLTRSSYNEQFF. The J gene is TRBJ2-1, the V gene TRBV11-2; 8 bases are shared with TRBD1. Per germline, CDR1 SGHAT and CDR2 FQNNGV. With V trimmed by 5 bases and J by 0 bases, 12 bases remained unmatched. CDR3 length: 18 amino acids.

CDR3 region: CSAMRGGTSTDTQYF. CDR3 nucleotides: TGCAGTGCTATGAGGGGGGGGACTAGTACAGATACGCAGTATTTT. V is TRBV20-1 and J is TRBJ2-3; 8 bases are a match to TRBD2. The CDR3 consists of 15 residues. V shed 4 bases and J 3 bases; nucleotides not matched to a gene: 9. CDR1 is DFQATT and CDR2 is SNEGSKA in the germline V gene (reference sequence).

The V call is TRBV5-1, the J call TRBJ1-2, with D uncertain. V shed 0 bases and J shed 5 bases, with 14 bases lying between them. The CDR3 runs to 15 residues. The germline CDR1 and CDR2 sequences are SGHRS and YFSETQ. In DNA, the CDR3 is TGCGCCAGCAGCTTGGACCGACCTCCCCTATATGGCTACACCTTC. Translated: CASSLDRPPLYGYTF.

This clonotype was seen a few times. The chain links TRBV20-1 to TRBJ2-7; 11 bases are a match to TRBD1. Germline V gene lookup returns CDR1 DFQATT and CDR2 SNEGSKA (reference sequence). This CDR3 is built from 15 residues. V lost 6 bases to trimming and J lost 6 bases; unmatched junction nucleotides: 13. The CDR3 sequence: CSASHPGTGGGEQYF. The CDR3 nucleotides are TGCAGTGCATCTCACCCTGGGACAGGGGGAGGCGAGCAGTACTTC.

This clonotype was detected only a few times. V is TRBV5-1 and J is TRBJ2-3, with D perhaps matching TRBD2 (5 bases). V was shortened by 0 bases and J by 5 bases, with 16 bases between the two germline ends. Germline-derived CDR1 and CDR2 are SGHRS and YFSETQ. The CDR3 totals 16 residues. CDR3 coding DNA: TGCGCCAGCAGCTTGGAGGAGCCCCTCGGGGTAGATACGCAGTATTTT. Amino acid sequence: CASSLEEPLGVDTQYF.

The V call is TRBV10-3, the J call TRBJ2-1; 7 positions agree with TRBD2. Trimming removed 2 bases from V and 7 bases from J; junction bases left unmatched: 8. Germline assignment: CDR1 ENHRY and CDR2 SYGVKD. The length of the CDR3 is 15 residues. CDR3 region: CAISEGQAGINEQFF. Here the CDR3 DNA reads TGTGCCATCAGTGAGGGGCAAGCGGGAATTAATGAGCAGTTCTTC.

This clonotype was picked up a small number of times. The V gene is TRBV11-2, the J gene TRBJ2-3, with 10 bases lining up with TRBD2. The V and J ends lost 8 bases and 7 bases, in that order; junction bases with no gene match: 12. The germline V gene encodes CDR1 SGHAT and CDR2 FQNNGV. The CDR3 sequence is 15 residues long. The chain's CDR3 is CASSFLAGETNTQYF. The CDR3 DNA reads TGTGCCAGCTCCTTTCTAGCGGGAGAAACAAATACGCAGTATTTT.

This clonotype was detected a few times. V is TRBV14 and J is TRBJ2-7; D is perhaps TRBD1 (5 bases). V was shortened by 5 bases and J by 2 bases, with 19 bases between the two germline ends. Germline lookup yields CDR1 SGHDN and CDR2 FVKESK. The CDR3 is 16 amino acids. The DNA of the CDR3 is TGTGCCAGCAGCTCCGCCATGTGGGGCCCCCCCTACGAGCAGTACTTC. Encoded protein: CASSSAMWGPPYEQYF.

This clonotype was counted only a few times. The chain recombines TRBV15 with TRBJ2-5; tentative D call: TRBD2 (6 bases). The CDR3 runs 16 residues. Trimming removed 6 bases from V and 5 bases from J, with 22 bases in between. Germline V gene data show CDR1 as LNHNV and CDR2 as YYDKDF (reference sequence). The CDR3 nucleotides read TGTGCCACCAGTCCCCAGGTTCAGGCGGGGCTGGAGACCCAGTACTTC. It yields the protein CATSPQVQAGLETQYF.